The clone carrying this TCR beta chain was found many times. The antigen is undetermined. The CDR3 is 14 amino acids. With 1 base clipped from V and 6 bases from J, the junction kept 4 bases outside the gene matches. Germline CDR1 is SQVTM and CDR2 is ANQGSEA. The data were taken from a study of identical twins. Study findings and constraints: For out-of-frame alpha sequences shared by twins, low generation probability was in excess. With abundant cord blood beta clonotypes, insertions were fewer; memory repertoires showed no such pattern. Beta out-of-frame twin sharing showed a weaker excess.

Template switching added a universal primer site; cDNA carried unique molecular identifiers. TCRdb itself ran the 5' RACE reads through MiXCR, one entry per CDR3 protein. The sample has some 660,000 distinct CDR3 sequences; 8.6% are singletons. This same sample was also taken into another study, of yellow fever vaccine responses in identical twins.

The sequence was obtained from a woman aged 18-29 years in good health. The rearrangement uses TRBV29-1 and TRBJ2-2; 8 bases align to TRBD1. The material sequenced was PBMCs. CDR3 coding DNA: TGCAGCGTTGAAGGCAGGGGGCGCCCCGGGGAGCTGTTTTTT. The encoded protein is CSVEGRGRPGELFF.